Sequencing of this T cell receptor (beta chain) was carried out in a study of Ad26.COV2.S vaccination and SARS-CoV-2 variants. CDR1 is LNHDA and CDR2 is SQIVND in the germline V gene (reference sequence). The germline V and J ends were trimmed by 6 bases and 4 bases, with 12 bases remaining between them. The CDR3 consists of 13 residues. The treatment denotes: 19 received Ad26.COV2.S at low or high dose, single or two shots; five or six received placebo; per-sample allocation not given. Sampling was done on day 63 after the first vaccine or placebo injection. Using immunoSEQ multiplex PCR, the repertoire was profiled, and TCRdb retains in-frame clones only, with some absent. Of some 520,000 clones in the sample, around nine tenths were seen once.

The rearrangement links TRBV19 to TRBJ1-2; unclear D gene. Sequenced material: peripheral blood, taken in a trial of Ad26.COV2.S vaccine versus placebo. This TCR came from a person between 18 and 65 years old who received the Ad26.COV2.S COVID-19 vaccine or a placebo. In DNA form, the CDR3 reads TGTGCCAGTAGGGCCCCGGCGGGCTATGGCTACACCTTC. It yields the protein CASRAPAGYGYTF.